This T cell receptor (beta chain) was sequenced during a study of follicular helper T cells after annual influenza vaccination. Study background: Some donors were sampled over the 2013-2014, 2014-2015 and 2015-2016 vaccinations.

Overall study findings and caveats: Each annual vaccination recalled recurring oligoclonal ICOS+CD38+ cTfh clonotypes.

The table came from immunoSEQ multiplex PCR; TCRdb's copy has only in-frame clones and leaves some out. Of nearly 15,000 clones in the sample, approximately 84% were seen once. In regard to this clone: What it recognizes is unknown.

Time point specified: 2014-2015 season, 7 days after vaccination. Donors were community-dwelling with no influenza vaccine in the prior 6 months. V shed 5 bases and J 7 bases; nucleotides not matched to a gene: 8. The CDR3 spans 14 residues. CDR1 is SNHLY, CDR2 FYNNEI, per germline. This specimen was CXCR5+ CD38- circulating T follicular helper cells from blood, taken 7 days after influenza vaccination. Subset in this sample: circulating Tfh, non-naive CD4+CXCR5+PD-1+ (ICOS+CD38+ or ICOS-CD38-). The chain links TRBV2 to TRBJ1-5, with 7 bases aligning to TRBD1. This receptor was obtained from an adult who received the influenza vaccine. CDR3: CASSPDRHGQPQHF. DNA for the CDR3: TGTGCCAGCAGTCCGGACAGGCACGGACAGCCCCAGCATTTT. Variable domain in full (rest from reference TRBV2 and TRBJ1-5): EPEVTQTPSHQVTQMGQEVILRCVPISNHLYFYWYRQILGQKVEFLVSFYNNEISEKSEIFDDQFSVERPDGSNFTLKIRSTKLEDSAMYFCASSPDRHGQPQHFGDGTRLSIL.